The sequence of this T cell receptor beta chain was determined in a study of cytomegalovirus exposure and HLA in healthy donors. Per the germline V gene, CDR1 is LGHNT and CDR2 is FRNRAP. There are 14 residues in the CDR3. The germline V and J ends were trimmed by 5 bases and 0 bases, with 8 bases remaining between them. 13 Jbeta primers and 60 Vbeta primers were used for the PCR. Data came from immunoSEQ multiplex PCR; TCRdb stores just in-frame clones and leaves some out. The sample holds about 180,000 clones, about 77% seen once. Donors consisted of healthy bone marrow donors. This sequence joins TRBV12-5 and TRBJ1-5, with D uncertain. The TCR originated in a woman aged 25 to 39 in good health and CMV-seropositive. The sequencing input was PBMCs. The CDR3 reads CASGPEYSNQPQHF. CDR3 DNA: TGTGCTAGTGGTCCAGAATATAGCAATCAGCCCCAGCATTTT.